This TCR beta chain stems from a study of shared T cell receptors in the human thymus. In its sample, this clone was seen once. Assay used: immunoSEQ multiplex PCR; TCRdb lists only in-frame clones, some missing. The sample contains roughly 710,000 clones, around 85% of which appear only once. The V gene end was trimmed by 3 bases and the J gene end by 3 bases; junction bases not matched to a gene: 6. Germline CDR1 MNHNS, CDR2 SASEGT. The CDR3 consists of 15 residues. A further study also used this sample, focusing on human thymus T cells. Per that paper: Samples came from healthy Finnish infants during open corrective cardiac surgery. Thymic material originated from resections removed in the course of corrective heart surgery. Thymic TCR repertoires of unrelated people reportedly overlapped highly.

The TCR comes from a girl in the first two years of life with a congenital heart defect. V is TRBV6-1 and J is TRBJ1-1; 8 bases fit TRBD1. The sequenced material came from thymocytes. The DNA for the CDR3 is TGTGCCAGCAGTGACAGGGGGCTGTTTGACACTGAAGCTTTCTTT. Translation: CASSDRGLFDTEAFF.